This T cell receptor (beta chain) stems from a study of blood T cell repertoires in COVID-19 (dated by TCRdb to the early 2020s). Background for the entire study: The collaborator samples originated in the United States, Italy and Spain and spanned the acute and convalescent phases of COVID-19. The material from the prospective study consisted of cDNA or gDNA derived from T cells, B-cell-depleted T cells, or PBMCs. The dataset comprised deeply sampled blood TCRbeta repertoires from subjects exposed to, actively infected with, or recovered from COVID-19. A freely available public database, intended as a resource for researchers studying the immune response to SARS-CoV-2, is where the repertoires were released. Samples were obtained from the ongoing ImmuneRACE study (first 160 participants) and from 1,254 subjects provided by 6 global collaborators. Nearly every sample came with metadata listing a de-identified subject ID, COVID-19 status, age in years and sex. Where HLA class I and class II types were available, the types were taken from metadata supplied by the sample provider, not from assay-based typing.

The CDR3 contains 14 residues, cysteine and phenylalanine counted. The sequence is cut down to CDR3 DNA, 42 bases in frame from base 1. CDR1 and CDR2, looked up from the germline V gene, are KGHDR and SFDVKD. V gives up 9 bases and J gives up 1 base, and the segment between their germline ends measures 14 bases. The immunoSEQ Assay, a bias-controlled multiplex PCR, was used to amplify TCRbeta CDR3 regions from genomic DNA. As for the authors' bioinformatics: The number of nucleated cells in each sample was estimated from the amplification of reference gene primers within the assay. Sequence reads were collapsed and filtered to measure the absolute abundance of every unique TCRbeta CDR3 rearrangement. For each sample, productive Simpson clonality was calculated by taking the square root of Simpson's diversity index across productive rearrangements. Held by TCRdb, this immuneACCESS table contains in-frame sequences only and omits some clones. Under half of the omission traces to an unresolved V gene where checked; the cause of the rest is unknown. D and trimming were read from the DNA, whereas the V and J calls and clone size are those reported in that table. This sample has 110,000 or so clones in its table, and approximately 84% of those were observed once. Clones ranked in the top ten supply 3.4% of the sample.

In regard to this clone: What this receptor recognizes is not known. It has no much larger one-base neighbor in the sample; base qualities were not kept.

Beyond this particular receptor, the publication reports: How much clinical and demographic metadata was included differed by source and by participant, and the metadata was provided uncurated.

Each collaborating institution followed its own protocols to collect whole blood in K2EDTA tubes. Collaborator samples were shipped for TCRbeta analysis as frozen whole blood, isolated PBMCs, or DNA extracted from either sample type. The receptor was isolated from a man aged 35 to 55 with acute or convalescent COVID-19. Source material: peripheral blood. This receptor chain uses TRBV24-1 and TRBJ1-1; the D region possibly corresponds to TRBD1 (5 bases align). The CDR3 reads as follows: CATPNRWGNTEAFF. The nucleotides are TGTGCCACCCCAAACAGGTGGGGGAACACTGAAGCTTTCTTT.